This T cell receptor beta chain was captured in a study of blood T cell repertoires in COVID-19. V dropped 6 bases and J dropped 6; count of bases not matched to a gene: 7. The CDR3 covers 14 residues. The germline gives CDR1 MNHEY, CDR2 SVGEGT. Assay: immunoSEQ multiplex PCR; the TCRdb copy retains only in-frame clones and omits some. The sample lists about 190,000 clones, roughly 80% occurring once. In this sample, this clone turned up once. Material: peripheral blood. This receptor was taken from a woman aged 50 to 65 with acute or convalescent COVID-19. This chain uses TRBV6-2 or TRBV6-3 with TRBJ2-3; TRBD1 agrees at 9 bases. CDR3 region: CASSPDRGTDTQYF. The DNA for the CDR3 is TGTGCCAGCAGCCCCGACAGGGGGACCGATACGCAGTATTTT.